These 7 T cell receptor beta chains were sequenced from one sample in a study of blood T cell repertoires in COVID-19. TCRdb keeps only in-frame clones here, not all; method: immunoSEQ multiplex PCR. The sample has around 65,000 clones, approximately 80% seen once. Sequencing was done on a sample of peripheral blood. The receptors derive from an elderly man with active COVID-19.

The J gene is TRBJ2-5, the V gene TRBV20-1; 9 positions match TRBD1. The CDR3 has 15 amino acids. Germline assignment: CDR1 DFQATT and CDR2 SNEGSKA (reference sequence). V shed 3 bases, J shed 5 bases, and the junction held 10 bases outside the gene matches. DNA of the CDR3: TGCAGTGCTAGTTTAAGACAGGGGGGGGTGGAGACCCAGTACTTC. The encoded protein is CSASLRQGGVETQYF.

In this sample, this clone turned up a few times. The chain joins TRBV28 to TRBJ2-1, with a weak D call TRBD1 (6 bases). V was clipped by 4 bases and J by 0 bases, with 10 bases between them. This CDR3 has 15 amino acids. Per the germline V gene, CDR1 is MDHEN and CDR2 is SYDVKM. The CDR3 sequence is CASSYTGYSYNEQFF. In DNA form, the CDR3 reads TGTGCCAGCAGTTATACAGGGTACTCCTACAATGAGCAGTTCTTC.

The CDR3 DNA is TGTGCCAGCAGCTTGGGTCTAAGCTCCTACAATGAGCAGTTCTTC. Translation gives CASSLGLSSYNEQFF. This chain links TRBV5-4 with TRBJ2-1; D not resolved. The length of the CDR3 is 15 residues. Trimming shortened V by 0 bases and J by 0 bases, and 7 bases separated the two germline ends. Per germline, CDR1 SGHNT and CDR2 YYREEE (reference sequence).

V usage is TRBV7-9 and J usage is TRBJ1-1; D is ambiguous. In germline, CDR1 is SEHNR, CDR2 FQNEAQ (reference sequence). V was trimmed by 1 base and J by 6 bases, leaving 9 bases between them. The CDR3 has 13 residues. CDR3 in amino acids: CASSLEGGSEAFF. The CDR3 nucleotides read TGTGCCAGCAGCTTAGAGGGCGGGTCTGAAGCTTTCTTT.

The chain has TRBV2 and TRBJ1-5; D unclear. The CDR3 covers 16 residues. CDR1 SNHLY and CDR2 FYNNEI come from the germline V gene. V lost 6 bases to trimming and J lost 7 bases, with 22 bases between them. The DNA of the CDR3 is TGTGCCAGCAGCAAAAATACCGGGTCCAAAGGCCAGCCCCAGCATTTT. As protein: CASSKNTGSKGQPQHF. The full variable domain, with the rest looked up from reference TRBV2 and TRBJ1-5, is EPEVTQTPSHQVTQMGQEVILRCVPISNHLYFYWYRQILGQKVEFLVSFYNNEISEKSEIFDDQFSVERPDGSNFTLKIRSTKLEDSAMYFCASSKNTGSKGQPQHFGDGTRLSIL.

This sequence joins TRBV27 and TRBJ2-5; 8 nucleotides agree with TRBD1. The CDR3 has 16 amino acids. After removal of 5 bases from V and 2 bases from J, the junction contained 10 bases not matched to a gene. Germline values: CDR1 MNHEY, CDR2 SMNVEV (reference sequence). The CDR3 DNA reads as TGTGCCAGCAGTCCAGGACAGGGATTATTTCAAGAGACCCAGTACTTC. It encodes CASSPGQGLFQETQYF.

By sample fraction, this clone is medium-sized. The rearrangement links TRBV27 to TRBJ1-5, with a weak D call TRBD1 (5 bases). V was clipped by 8 bases and J by 3 bases, with 14 bases between them. The CDR3 totals 14 residues. Germline CDR1 MNHEY, CDR2 SMNVEV (reference sequence). The DNA of the CDR3 is TGTGCCAGCTCTACAGGTACCGTCAATCAGCCCCAGCATTTT. It is translated as CASSTGTVNQPQHF.